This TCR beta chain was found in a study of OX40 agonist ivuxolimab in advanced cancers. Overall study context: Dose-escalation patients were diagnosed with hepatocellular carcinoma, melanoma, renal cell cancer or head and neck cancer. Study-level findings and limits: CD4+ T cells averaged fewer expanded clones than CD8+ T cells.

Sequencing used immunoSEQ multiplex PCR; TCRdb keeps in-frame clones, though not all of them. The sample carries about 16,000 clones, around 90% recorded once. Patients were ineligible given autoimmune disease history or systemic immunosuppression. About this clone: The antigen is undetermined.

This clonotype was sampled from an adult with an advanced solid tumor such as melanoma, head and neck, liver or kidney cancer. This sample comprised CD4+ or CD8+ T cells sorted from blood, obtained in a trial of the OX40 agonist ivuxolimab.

The CDR3 coding sequence is TGTGCCAGCAGTTGGGACAGCACAGATACGCAGTATTTT. This sequence encodes CASSWDSTDTQYF. The chain has TRBV27 and TRBJ2-3; D is possibly TRBD1 or TRBD2 (5 bases each). The CDR3 sequence is 13 residues long. Trimming left V 4 bases short and J 0 bases short, with 5 bases between. Germline V CDR1 and CDR2: MNHEY, SMNVEV (reference sequence).